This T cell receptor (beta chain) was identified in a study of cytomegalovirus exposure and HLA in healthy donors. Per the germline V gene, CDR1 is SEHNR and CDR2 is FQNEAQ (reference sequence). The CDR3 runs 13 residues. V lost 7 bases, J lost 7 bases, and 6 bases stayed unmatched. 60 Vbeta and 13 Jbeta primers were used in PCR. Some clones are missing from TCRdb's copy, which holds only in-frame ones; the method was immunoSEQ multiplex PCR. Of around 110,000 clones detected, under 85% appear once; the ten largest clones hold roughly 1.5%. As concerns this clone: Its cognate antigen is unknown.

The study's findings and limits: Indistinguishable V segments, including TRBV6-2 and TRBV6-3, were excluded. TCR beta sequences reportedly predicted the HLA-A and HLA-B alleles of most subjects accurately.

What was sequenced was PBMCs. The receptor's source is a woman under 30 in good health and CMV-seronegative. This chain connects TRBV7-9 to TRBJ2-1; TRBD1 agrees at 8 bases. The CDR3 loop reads CASTGQGWNEQFF. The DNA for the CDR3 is TGTGCCAGCACAGGACAGGGTTGGAATGAGCAGTTCTTC.